The source of this TCR beta chain is a study of T-cell memory formation after mild COVID-19. Study-level information: Largely, the TCR clusters proved donor specific.

This clonotype was seen only a few times. Between the trimmed V and J ends, which lost 0 bases and 3 bases, there was a span of 18 bases. Germline V gene lookup returns CDR1 GTSNPN and CDR2 SVGIG (reference sequence). There are 17 residues in the CDR3. TCRdb re-called the 5' RACE reads with MiXCR, one entry per CDR3 protein. The sample lists some 150,000 distinct CDR3 sequences; around 21% were seen once. Sequenced input: PBMCs or a T cell subset sorted from them (not recorded which). The V gene is TRBV30, the J gene TRBJ2-4; TRBD1 is a possible D gene (5 bases). The receptor was derived from an adult woman who had mild COVID-19 (a few samples of this study predate the infection). Cell type and time point are not known. This chain's CDR3 is CAWSVLGRVSGKNIQYF. The CDR3, as DNA: TGTGCCTGGAGTGTACTCGGCAGGGTCTCGGGCAAAAACATTCAGTACTTC.